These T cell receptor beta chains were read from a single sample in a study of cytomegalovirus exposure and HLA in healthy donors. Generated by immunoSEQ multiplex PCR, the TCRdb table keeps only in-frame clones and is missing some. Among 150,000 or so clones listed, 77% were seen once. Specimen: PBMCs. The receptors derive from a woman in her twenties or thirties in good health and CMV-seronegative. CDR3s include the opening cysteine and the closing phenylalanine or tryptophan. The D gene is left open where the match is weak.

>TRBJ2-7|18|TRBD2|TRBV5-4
TGTGCCAGCAGCCGGGGACTAGCGGGAGGAGGAGTAAGCTACGAGCAGTACTTC
CASSRGLAGGGVSYEQYF
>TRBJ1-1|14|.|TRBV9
TGTGCCAGCAGCGTGACAGGCTGGAACACTGAAGCTTTCTTT
CASSVTGWNTEAFF
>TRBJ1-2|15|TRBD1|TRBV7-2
TGTGCCAGCATCTTAATGCCAACAGGGGGCAGGGGCTACACCTTC
CASILMPTGGRGYTF
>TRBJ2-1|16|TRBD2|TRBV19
TGTGCCAGTAGTATGGAGACTAGCGGGCCTTACAATGAGCGGTTCTTC
CASSMETSGPYNERFF
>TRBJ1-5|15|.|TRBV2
TGTGCCAGCAGTGAACTGCAGGTTCGCAATCAGCCCCAGCATTTT
CASSELQVRNQPQHF
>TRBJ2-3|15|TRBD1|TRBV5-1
TGCGCCAGCAGCTTGCGGGACAGGAGCACAGATACGCAGTATTTT
CASSLRDRSTDTQYF
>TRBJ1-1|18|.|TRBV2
TGTGCCAGCAGTGAATTCGGGGCAGGGAGGGCCCGGAGCACTGAAGCTTTCTTT
CASSEFGAGRARSTEAFF
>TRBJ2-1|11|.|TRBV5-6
TGTGCCAGCAGCTTCCAAAATGAGCAGTTCTTC
CASSFQNEQFF
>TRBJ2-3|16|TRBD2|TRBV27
TGTGCCAGCAGTTGGACTAGCGGCCTTAGCACAGATACGCAGTATTTT
CASSWTSGLSTDTQYF
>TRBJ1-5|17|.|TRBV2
TGTGCCAGCAGTGAAGCGCATCTGACGGTCAGGTATCAGCCCCAGCATTTT
CASSEAHLTVRYQPQHF
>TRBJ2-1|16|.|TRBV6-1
TGTGCCAGCAGTGAACCTTTACAGGGATCAATTAATGAGCAGTTCTTC
CASSEPLQGSINEQFF
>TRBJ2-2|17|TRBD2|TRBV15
TGTGCCACCAGCAGAGCAAACCCACTAGCGGGTCACGGGGAGCTGTTTTTT
CATSRANPLAGHGELFF
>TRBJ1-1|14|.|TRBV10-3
TGTGCCATCAGTGAAGACTTGGGGCGCTCCGAAGCTTTCTTT
CAISEDLGRSEAFF